This TCR beta chain was found in a study of control samples from healthy donors and cancer patients. This CDR3 contains 13 residues. Germline CDR1 is MNHEY and CDR2 is SVGAGI. The germline V and J ends were trimmed by 5 bases and 7 bases, with 11 bases remaining between them. TCRdb's copy holds only in-frame clones and misses some; the assay was immunoSEQ multiplex PCR. This table holds fewer than 15,000 clones, roughly three quarters found once. The gene calls are TRBV6-5 and TRBJ1-4, with TRBD1 as a possible D gene (6 bases). What was sequenced was formalin-fixed, paraffin-embedded tissue. This TCR was recovered from a male donor with melanoma. The chain's CDR3 is CASSRGQIEKLFF. The DNA for the CDR3 is TGTGCCAGCAGTCGCGGACAGATTGAAAAACTGTTTTTT.